The clone carrying this T cell receptor (beta chain) was found a few times. V gave up 6 bases and J gave up 5 bases, with 8 bases separating them. CDR1 and CDR2 from the germline V gene are MNHNY and SVGAGI (reference sequence). This CDR3 contains 12 residues. MiXCR, run by TCRdb on the 5' RACE reads, gives a single entry per CDR3 protein. The sample records roughly 17,000 distinct CDR3 sequences, more than 8% being singletons. Time point here: blood at routine non-recurrence follow-up after resection. Unsorted whole RNA of tumor, nontumor lung or frozen PBMC was sequenced. These data originate in a study of spatial heterogeneity in lung cancer. Study-wide background: A total of approximately 70 untreated early-stage non-small cell lung cancer patients served as donors.

V and J are TRBV6-6 and TRBJ1-5; D is ambiguous. The sequence derives from a female donor with early-stage non-small cell lung cancer. The starting material was PBMCs, obtained at follow-up. The CDR3 sequence: CASRRIDQPQHF. In DNA form, the CDR3 reads TGTGCCAGCAGGAGAATTGATCAGCCCCAGCATTTT.